The rows below give T cell receptor beta chains drawn from one sample of a study of T-cell reconstitution after alpha-beta-depleted transplantation in children. TCRdb recomputed calls from the PCR reads with MiXCR, one row per CDR3 protein. Of approximately 500,000 distinct CDR3 sequences in the sample, roughly a tenth were seen once. The material was PBMCs, obtained before TCRalphabeta/CD19-depleted stem cell transplant. All receptors derive from a child between 2 and 9 years old with inherited bone marrow failure, due to receive a stem cell transplant. The CDR3 runs from the conserved cysteine through the conserved F or W. Fields, in order: clone size, D gene, V gene, J gene, CDR3 DNA, CDR3 protein. The D gene is left open where the match is weak. Not every row has a clone size; where given, it reads once, few, many or a size class.

>NA|TRBD1|TRBV7-9|TRBJ2-4
TGTGCCAGCAGCCAAATCCGGGACAGGGGTAACAACATTCAGTACTTC
CASSQIRDRGNNIQYF
>many|TRBD1|TRBV2|TRBJ2-7
TGTGCCAGCAGTGAAAAGACAGGGTCCTCCTACGAGCAGTACTTC
CASSEKTGSSYEQYF
>many|TRBD2|TRBV28|TRBJ2-4
TGTGCCAGCAGTTTAGTAGGAGCGGGGGGGAAAAACATTCAGTACTTC
CASSLVGAGGKNIQYF
>many|NA|TRBV6-6|TRBJ2-5
TGTGCCAGCAGTTCGTCAGGGGAGACCCAGTACTTC
CASSSSGETQYF
>many|NA|TRBV5-6|TRBJ1-1
TGTGCCAGCAGCTTACACTACAGGGTCATGAACACTGAAGCTTTCTTT
CASSLHYRVMNTEAFF
>many|TRBD2|TRBV20-1|TRBJ2-1
TGCAGTGCTATGACTAGCGGGAGAAATGAGCAGTTCTTC
CSAMTSGRNEQFF
>many|TRBD2|TRBV5-1|TRBJ2-1
TGCGCCAGCAGCTCGACTAGCGGGAGAGATGAGCAGTTCTTC
CASSSTSGRDEQFF
>NA|NA|TRBV27|TRBJ2-7
TGTGCCAGCAGCTTAACGCGAGATACTTTACCCTACGAGCAGTACTTC
CASSLTRDTLPYEQYF
>many|NA|TRBV28|TRBJ2-7
TGTGCCAGCAGCAGCCCCGGACAGCTCCCCTACGAGCAGTACTTC
CASSSPGQLPYEQYF
>many|TRBD1|TRBV5-1|TRBJ1-1
TGCGCCAGCAGCTTGGGACAGGGGGCCGACACTGAAGCTTTCTTT
CASSLGQGADTEAFF
>many|NA|TRBV19|TRBJ1-2
TGTGCCAGTAGTAGACAAAACTATGGCTACACCTTC
CASSRQNYGYTF
>NA|TRBD1|TRBV15|TRBJ2-7
TGTGCCACCAGCAGCGGGACAGTATCGTACGAGCAGTACTTC
CATSSGTVSYEQYF
>many|NA|TRBV21-1|TRBJ2-1
TGTGCCAGCAGCAAAGACAAGGCGGGGCCCCTCTCCTACAATGAGCAGTTCTTC
CASSKDKAGPLSYNEQFF
>many|NA|TRBV7-9|TRBJ1-2
TGTGCCAGCAGCTTAGATGGCTATGGCTACACCTTC
CASSLDGYGYTF
>many|TRBD2|TRBV6-2/TRBV6-3|TRBJ2-7
TGTGCCAGCAGCGACCTAGCGGGATTCTCCTACGAGCAGTACTTC
CASSDLAGFSYEQYF
>many|NA|TRBV4-3|TRBJ2-7
TGCGCCAGCAGCCTCAAGTACCCCGCGGATCCCTACGAGCAGTACTTC
CASSLKYPADPYEQYF
>NA|TRBD2|TRBV5-6|TRBJ2-5
TGTGCCAGCAGCTTTAACGTAGGACTAGCGGGAGGCCTCGGTGGGGAGACCCAGTACTTC
CASSFNVGLAGGLGGETQYF